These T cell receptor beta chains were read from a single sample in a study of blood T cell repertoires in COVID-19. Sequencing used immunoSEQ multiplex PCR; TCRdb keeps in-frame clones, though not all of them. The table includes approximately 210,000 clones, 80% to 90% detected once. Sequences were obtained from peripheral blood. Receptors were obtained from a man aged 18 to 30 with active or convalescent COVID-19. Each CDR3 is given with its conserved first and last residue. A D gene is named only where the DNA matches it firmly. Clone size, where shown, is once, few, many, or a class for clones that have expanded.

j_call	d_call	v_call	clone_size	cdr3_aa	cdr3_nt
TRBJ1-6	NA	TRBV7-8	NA	CASSLGHPSSYNSPLHF	TGTGCCAGCAGCTTAGGACACCCGAGCTCCTATAATTCACCCCTCCACTTT
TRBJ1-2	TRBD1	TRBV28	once	CASSVGTVVGYTF	TGTGCCAGCAGTGTCGGGACAGTGGTCGGCTACACCTTC
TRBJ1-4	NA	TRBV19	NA	CASLGRTNEKLFF	TGTGCCAGTCTCGGGAGAACTAATGAAAAACTGTTTTTT
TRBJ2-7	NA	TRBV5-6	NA	CASSLLRVGEQYF	TGTGCCAGCAGCTTGCTACGGGTTGGCGAGCAGTACTTC
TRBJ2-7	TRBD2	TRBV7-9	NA	CASSLGLAGDYEQYF	TGTGCCAGCAGCCTTGGACTAGCGGGAGACTACGAGCAGTACTTC
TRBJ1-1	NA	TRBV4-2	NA	CASSQDSYKYEAFF	TGTGCCAGCAGCCAAGATTCGTACAAGTATGAAGCTTTCTTT
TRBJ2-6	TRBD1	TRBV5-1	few	CASSHRTGRPSLSGANVLTF	TGCGCCAGCAGCCATAGGACAGGGAGACCATCCTTATCTGGGGCCAACGTCCTGACTTTC
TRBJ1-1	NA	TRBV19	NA	CASRTGGNTEAFF	TGTGCCAGTAGAACGGGAGGAAACACTGAAGCTTTCTTT
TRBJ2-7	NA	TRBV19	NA	CASSPTGGTYTEQYF	TGTGCCAGTAGCCCCACTGGGGGGACCTACACCGAGCAGTACTTC
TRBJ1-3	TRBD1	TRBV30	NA	CAWITRTGRNTIYF	TGTGCCTGGATCACCCGGACAGGGAGAAACACCATATATTTT
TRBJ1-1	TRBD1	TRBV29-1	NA	CSVEDGDRAEAFF	TGCAGCGTTGAAGACGGGGACAGGGCTGAAGCTTTCTTT
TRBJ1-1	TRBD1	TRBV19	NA	CASSLTGTNTEAFF	TGTGCCAGCTCCCTGACAGGGACGAACACTGAAGCTTTCTTT
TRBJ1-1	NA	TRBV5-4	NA	CASSFGIANTEAFF	TGTGCCAGCAGCTTCGGGATAGCGAACACTGAAGCTTTCTTT
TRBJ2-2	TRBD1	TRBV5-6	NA	CASSLFPGGNTGELFF	TGTGCCAGCAGCTTGTTTCCAGGGGGGAACACCGGGGAGCTGTTTTTT
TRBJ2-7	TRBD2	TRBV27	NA	CASSFLPSGRGFSSEQYF	TGTGCCAGCAGTTTCCTGCCTAGCGGGAGGGGGTTTAGTAGCGAGCAGTACTTC
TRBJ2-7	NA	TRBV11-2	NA	CASSPPSGIPPPYEQYF	TGTGCCAGCAGTCCCCCTTCCGGGATCCCGCCACCCTACGAGCAGTACTTC
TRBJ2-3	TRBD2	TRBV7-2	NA	CASRPRTSDTQYF	TGTGCCAGCAGACCCAGGACTAGTGATACGCAGTATTTT
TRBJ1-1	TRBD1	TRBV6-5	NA	CASSPRGTGDTEAFF	TGTGCCAGCAGTCCCAGGGGGACAGGGGACACTGAAGCTTTCTTT
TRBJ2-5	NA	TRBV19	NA	CASSIGRGEETQYF	TGTGCCAGTAGTATCGGCAGGGGGGAAGAGACCCAGTACTTC
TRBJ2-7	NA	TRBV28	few	CASSPTVGGTYEQYF	TGTGCCAGCAGTCCCACCGTAGGCGGAACCTACGAGCAGTACTTC
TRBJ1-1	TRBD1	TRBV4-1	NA	CASSQATGWWDTEAFF	TGCGCCAGCAGCCAAGCGACAGGGTGGTGGGACACTGAAGCTTTCTTT
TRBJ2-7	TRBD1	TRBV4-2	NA	CASSQDLVNQGGKYEQYF	TGTGCCAGCAGCCAAGATCTTGTTAACCAAGGGGGCAAATACGAGCAGTACTTC
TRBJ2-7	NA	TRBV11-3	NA	CASSLGPGEQYF	TGTGCCAGCAGCTTAGGTCCGGGGGAGCAGTACTTC